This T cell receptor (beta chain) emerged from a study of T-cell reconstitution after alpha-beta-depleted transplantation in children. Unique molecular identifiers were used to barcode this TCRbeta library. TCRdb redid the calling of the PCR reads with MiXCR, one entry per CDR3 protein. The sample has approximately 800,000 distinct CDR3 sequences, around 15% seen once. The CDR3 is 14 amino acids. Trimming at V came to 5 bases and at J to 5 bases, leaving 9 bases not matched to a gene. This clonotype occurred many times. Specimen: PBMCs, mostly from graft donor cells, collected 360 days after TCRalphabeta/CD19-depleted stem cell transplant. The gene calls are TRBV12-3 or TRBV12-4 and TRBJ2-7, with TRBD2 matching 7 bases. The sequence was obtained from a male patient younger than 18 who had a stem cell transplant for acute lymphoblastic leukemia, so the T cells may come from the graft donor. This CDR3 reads CASSVTSSWDEQYF. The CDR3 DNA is TGTGCCAGCAGTGTGACTAGCTCCTGGGACGAGCAGTACTTC.